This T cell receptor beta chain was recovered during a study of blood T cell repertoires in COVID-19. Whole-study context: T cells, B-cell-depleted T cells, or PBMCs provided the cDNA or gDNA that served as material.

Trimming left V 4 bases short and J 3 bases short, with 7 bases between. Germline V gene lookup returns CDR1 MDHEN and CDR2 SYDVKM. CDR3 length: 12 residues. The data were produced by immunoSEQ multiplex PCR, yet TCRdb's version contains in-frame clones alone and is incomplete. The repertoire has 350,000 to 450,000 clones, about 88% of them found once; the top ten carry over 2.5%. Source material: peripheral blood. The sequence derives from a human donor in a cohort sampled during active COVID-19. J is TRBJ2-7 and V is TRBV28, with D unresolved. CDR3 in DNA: TGTGCCAGCAGTTACACAAGCTACGAGCAGTACTTC. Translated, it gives CASSYTSYEQYF.